This paragraph reports one T cell receptor (beta chain). The data are from a study of control samples from healthy donors and cancer patients. Here immunoSEQ multiplex PCR was the method, and the copy in TCRdb shows in-frame clones only, minus some. This table has about 58,000 clones, over 75% appearing once. CDR1 SGHDT and CDR2 YYEEEE come from the germline V gene. V was shortened by 4 bases and J by 1 base, with 17 bases between the two germline ends. This CDR3 spans 16 amino acids. The sequence was obtained from a woman aged 60 to 75 with lung cancer. J is TRBJ1-1 and V is TRBV5-6, with a tentative D call TRBD1 (5 bases). Sequencing was done on a sample of PBMCs. The CDR3 DNA reads TGTGCCAGCAGCGCCCTGGGACGATCGGAGAACACTGAAGCTTTCTTT. Protein product: CASSALGRSENTEAFF.